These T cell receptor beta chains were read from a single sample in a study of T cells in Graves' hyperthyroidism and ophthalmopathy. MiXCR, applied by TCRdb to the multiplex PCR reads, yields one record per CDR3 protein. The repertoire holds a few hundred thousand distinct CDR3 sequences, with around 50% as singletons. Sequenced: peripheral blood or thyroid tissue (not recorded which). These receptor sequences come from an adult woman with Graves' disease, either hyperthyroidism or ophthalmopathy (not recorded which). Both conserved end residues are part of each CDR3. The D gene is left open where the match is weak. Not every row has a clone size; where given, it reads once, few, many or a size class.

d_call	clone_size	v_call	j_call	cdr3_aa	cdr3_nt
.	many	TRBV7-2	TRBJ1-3	CASSPMGAGNTIYF	TGTGCCAGCAGCCCCATGGGGGCTGGAAACACCATATATTTT
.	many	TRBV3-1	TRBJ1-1	CASSRAMNTEAFF	TGTGCCAGCAGCCGGGCGATGAACACTGAAGCTTTCTTT
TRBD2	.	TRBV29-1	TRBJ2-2	CSAMTSGTATGELFF	TGCAGCGCCATGACTAGCGGGACCGCCACCGGGGAGCTGTTTTTT
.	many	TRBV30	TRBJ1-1	CAWRVQDTEAFF	TGTGCCTGGAGGGTCCAGGACACTGAAGCTTTCTTT
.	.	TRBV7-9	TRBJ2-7	CASSAGGGSYEQYF	TGTGCCAGCAGCGCTGGGGGCGGCTCCTACGAGCAGTACTTC
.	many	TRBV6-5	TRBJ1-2	CASSYRTGSTVPSRGYGYTF	TGTGCCAGCAGTTACCGTACGGGATCGACAGTCCCAAGTCGCGGCTATGGCTACACCTTC
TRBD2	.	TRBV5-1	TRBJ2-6	CASSVDETSGTYVLTF	TGCGCCAGCAGCGTGGACGAGACTAGCGGGACCTACGTCCTGACTTTC
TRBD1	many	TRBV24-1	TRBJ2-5	CATSGPGTDKETQYF	TGTGCCACCAGTGGACCCGGGACAGACAAAGAGACCCAGTACTTC
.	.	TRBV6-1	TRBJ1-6	CASSERAFNSPLHF	TGTGCCAGCAGTGAGAGGGCATTTAATTCACCCCTCCACTTT
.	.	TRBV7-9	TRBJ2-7	CASSPMGPPTSEQCF	TGTGCCAGCTCACCCATGGGGCCCCCTACCAGCGAGCAGTGCTTC
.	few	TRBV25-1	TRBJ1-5	CASSPVRQDYQPQHF	TGTGCCAGCTCACCGGTCCGACAGGATTATCAGCCCCAGCATTTT